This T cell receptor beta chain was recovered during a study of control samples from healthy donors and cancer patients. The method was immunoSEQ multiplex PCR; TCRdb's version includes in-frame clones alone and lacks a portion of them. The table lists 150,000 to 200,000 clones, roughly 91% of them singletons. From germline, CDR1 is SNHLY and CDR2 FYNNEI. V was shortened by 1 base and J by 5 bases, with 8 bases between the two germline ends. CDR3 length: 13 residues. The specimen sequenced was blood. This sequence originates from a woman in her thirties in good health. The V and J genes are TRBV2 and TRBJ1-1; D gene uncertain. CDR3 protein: CASSEELGTEAFF. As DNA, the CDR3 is TGTGCCAGCAGTGAAGAGTTGGGAACTGAAGCTTTCTTT.